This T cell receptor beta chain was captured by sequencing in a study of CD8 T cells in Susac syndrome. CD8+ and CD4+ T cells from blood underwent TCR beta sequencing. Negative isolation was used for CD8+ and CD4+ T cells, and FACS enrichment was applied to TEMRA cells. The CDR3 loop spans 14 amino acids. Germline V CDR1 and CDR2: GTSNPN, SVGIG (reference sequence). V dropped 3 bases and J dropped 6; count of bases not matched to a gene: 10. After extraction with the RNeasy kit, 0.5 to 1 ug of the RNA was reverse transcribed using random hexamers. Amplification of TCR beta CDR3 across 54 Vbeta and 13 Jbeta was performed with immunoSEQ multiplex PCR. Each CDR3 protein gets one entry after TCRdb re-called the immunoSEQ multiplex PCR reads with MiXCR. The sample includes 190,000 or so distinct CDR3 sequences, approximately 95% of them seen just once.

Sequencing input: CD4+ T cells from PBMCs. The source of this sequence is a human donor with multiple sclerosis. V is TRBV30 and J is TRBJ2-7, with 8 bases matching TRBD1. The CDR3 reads CAWSGAPGGGEQYF. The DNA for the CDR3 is TGTGCCTGGAGCGGGGCTCCAGGGGGCGGCGAGCAGTACTTC.